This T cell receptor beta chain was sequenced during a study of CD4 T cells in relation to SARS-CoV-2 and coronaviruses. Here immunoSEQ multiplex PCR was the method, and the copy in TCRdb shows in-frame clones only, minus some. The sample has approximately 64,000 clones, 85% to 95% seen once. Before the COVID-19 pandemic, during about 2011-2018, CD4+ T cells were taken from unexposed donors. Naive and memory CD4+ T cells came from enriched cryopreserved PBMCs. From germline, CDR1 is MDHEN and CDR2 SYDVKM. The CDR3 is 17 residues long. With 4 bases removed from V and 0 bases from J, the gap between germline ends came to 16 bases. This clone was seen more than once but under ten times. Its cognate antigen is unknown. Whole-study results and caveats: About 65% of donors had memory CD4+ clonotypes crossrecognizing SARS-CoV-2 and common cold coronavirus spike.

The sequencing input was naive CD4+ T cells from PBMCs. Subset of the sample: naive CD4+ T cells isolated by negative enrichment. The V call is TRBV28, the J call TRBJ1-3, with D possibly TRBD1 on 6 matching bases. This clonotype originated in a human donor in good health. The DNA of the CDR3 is TGTGCCAGCAGTTCTTTGGGGACATCGTACTCTGGAAACACCATATATTTT. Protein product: CASSSLGTSYSGNTIYF.